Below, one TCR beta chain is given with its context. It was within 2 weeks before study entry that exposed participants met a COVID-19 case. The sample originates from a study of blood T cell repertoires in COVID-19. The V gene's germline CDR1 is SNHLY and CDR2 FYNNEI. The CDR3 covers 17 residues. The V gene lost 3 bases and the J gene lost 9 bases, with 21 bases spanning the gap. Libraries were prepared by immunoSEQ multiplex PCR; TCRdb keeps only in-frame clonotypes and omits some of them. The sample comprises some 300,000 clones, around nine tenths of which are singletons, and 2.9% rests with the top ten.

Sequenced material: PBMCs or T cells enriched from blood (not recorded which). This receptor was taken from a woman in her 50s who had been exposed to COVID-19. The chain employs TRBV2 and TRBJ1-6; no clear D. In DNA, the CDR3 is TGTGCCAGCAGTGATCCAGAAAATTCTGGGGAGTCTTCACCCCTCCACTTT. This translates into CASSDPENSGESSPLHF.